The TCR beta chain under discussion was sequenced for a study of Graves' ophthalmopathy and Graves' hyperthyroidism. Study-level results: Sensitivity of over 60% and specificity of around 72% were achieved by the model that predicted ophthalmopathy progression.

CDR3 length equals 16 residues. Trimming pared 3 bases from V and 4 bases from J, leaving 18 bases between. The table lists this clonotype with many counts. Its antigen is unknown. RNA transcripts yielded amplified TCR beta CDR3 regions. RT-PCR with HTBI primers came first, then second-round multiplex PCR. From the multiplex PCR reads, TCRdb called clonotypes with MiXCR, one entry per CDR3 protein. The sample holds a few hundred thousand distinct CDR3 sequences, roughly 14% seen once. The V call is TRBV12-3 or TRBV12-4, the J call TRBJ1-1; TRBD1 is a possible D gene (6 bases). This TCR was sampled from a woman under 30 with stable Graves' hyperthyroidism. What was sequenced was peripheral blood. The CDR3 loop reads CASSFLGYRVGTEAFF. The CDR3 coding sequence is TGTGCCAGCAGTTTCTTGGGGTACAGGGTGGGCACTGAAGCTTTCTTT.